The clone carrying this T cell receptor beta chain was counted only a few times. After isolation, RNA underwent reverse transcription to generate cDNA as the sequencing template. Here immunoSEQ multiplex PCR was the method, and the copy in TCRdb shows in-frame clones only, minus some. The profile shows some 200,000 clones, under 75% of them singletons. Treatment here: oral pan-JAK inhibitor, 5-10 mg twice daily. The record originates from a study of CD8+ T cells in alopecia areata. The CDR3 covers 17 residues. V lost 2 bases and J lost 8; bases outside the gene matches: 14. Germline V gives CDR1 KGHSH, CDR2 LQKENI.

The source material was CD4+ T cells sorted from blood, sampled at week 4, from a patient treated with tofacitinib. This receptor was obtained from a human donor with alopecia areata. The chain links TRBV18 to TRBJ2-1; 8 nucleotides line up with TRBD2. The CDR3 reads CASSPVTGGDPMDEQFF. The CDR3 DNA reads TGTGCCAGCTCACCAGTCACCGGGGGGGACCCTATGGATGAGCAGTTCTTC.